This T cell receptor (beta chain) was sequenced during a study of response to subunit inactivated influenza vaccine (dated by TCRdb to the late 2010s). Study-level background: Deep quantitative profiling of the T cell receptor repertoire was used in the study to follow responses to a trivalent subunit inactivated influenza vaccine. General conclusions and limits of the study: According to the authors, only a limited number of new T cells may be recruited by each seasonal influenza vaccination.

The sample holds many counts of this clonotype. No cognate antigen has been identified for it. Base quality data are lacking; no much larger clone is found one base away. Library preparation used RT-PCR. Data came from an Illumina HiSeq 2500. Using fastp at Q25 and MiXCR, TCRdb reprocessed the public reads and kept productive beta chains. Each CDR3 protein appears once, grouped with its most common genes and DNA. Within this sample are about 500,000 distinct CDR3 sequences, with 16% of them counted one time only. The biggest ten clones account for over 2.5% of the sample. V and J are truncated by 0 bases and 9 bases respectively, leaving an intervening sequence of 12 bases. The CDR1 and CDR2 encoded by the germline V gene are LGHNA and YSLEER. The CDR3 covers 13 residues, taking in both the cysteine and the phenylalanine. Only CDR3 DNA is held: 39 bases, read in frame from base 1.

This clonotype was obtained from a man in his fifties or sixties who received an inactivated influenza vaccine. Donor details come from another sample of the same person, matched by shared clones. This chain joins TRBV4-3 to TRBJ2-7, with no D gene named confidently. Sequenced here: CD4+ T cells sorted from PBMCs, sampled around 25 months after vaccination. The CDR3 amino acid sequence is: CASSQEISGLQYF. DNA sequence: TGCGCCAGCAGCCAAGAGATTTCGGGTCTGCAGTACTTC.